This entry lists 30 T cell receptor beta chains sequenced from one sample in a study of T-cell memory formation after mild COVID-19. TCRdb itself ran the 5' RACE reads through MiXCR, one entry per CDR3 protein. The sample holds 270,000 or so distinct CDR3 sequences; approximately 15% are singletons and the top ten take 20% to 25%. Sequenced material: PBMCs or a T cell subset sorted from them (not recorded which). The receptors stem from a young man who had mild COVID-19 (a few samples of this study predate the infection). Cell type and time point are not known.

For the CDR3, the DNA is TGTGCCAGCAGTGCGCGCGGGGGGGACTACAATGAGCAGTTCTTC. It translates to CASSARGGDYNEQFF. The chain couples TRBV6-4 to TRBJ2-1; 9 bases are shared with TRBD2. The CDR3 runs 15 residues. Losses at the gene ends were 4 bases for V and 3 bases for J; bases not matched to a gene: 4. CDR1 MRHNA and CDR2 SNTAGT come from the germline V gene.

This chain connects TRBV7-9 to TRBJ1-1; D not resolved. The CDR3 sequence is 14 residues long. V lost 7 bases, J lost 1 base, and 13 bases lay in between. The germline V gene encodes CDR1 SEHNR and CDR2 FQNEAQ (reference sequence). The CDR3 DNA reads TGTGCCAGCATACCCCTCAGGACGAACACTGAAGCTTTCTTT. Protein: CASIPLRTNTEAFF.

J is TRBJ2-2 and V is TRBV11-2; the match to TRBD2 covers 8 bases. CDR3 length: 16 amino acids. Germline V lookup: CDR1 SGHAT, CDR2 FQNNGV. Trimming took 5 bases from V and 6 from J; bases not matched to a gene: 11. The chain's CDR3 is CASSPTLAGKSGELFF. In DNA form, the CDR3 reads TGTGCCAGCAGCCCTACTCTAGCGGGCAAGTCCGGGGAGCTGTTTTTT. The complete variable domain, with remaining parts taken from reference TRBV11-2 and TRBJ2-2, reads EAGVAQSPRYKIIEKRQSVAFWCNPISGHATLYWYQQILGQGPKLLIQFQNNGVVDDSQLPKDRFSAERLKGVDSTLKIQPAKLEDSAVYLCASSPTLAGKSGELFFGEGSRLTVL.

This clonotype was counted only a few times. The CDR3 loop reads CASSYSRGSSYNEQFF. The DNA for the CDR3 is TGTGCCAGCAGTTACAGCCGGGGTAGCTCCTACAATGAGCAGTTCTTC. The chain uses TRBV6-2 or TRBV6-3 and TRBJ2-1; D is possibly TRBD2 (5 bases). Germline assignment: CDR1 MNHEY and CDR2 SVGEGT. This CDR3 has 16 residues. The V end was cut by 2 bases, the J end by 0 bases, with 11 bases between.

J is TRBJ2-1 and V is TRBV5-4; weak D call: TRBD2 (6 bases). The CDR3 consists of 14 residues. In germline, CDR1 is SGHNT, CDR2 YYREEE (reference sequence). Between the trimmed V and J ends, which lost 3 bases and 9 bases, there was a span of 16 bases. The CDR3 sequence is CASSSGVGAVEQFF. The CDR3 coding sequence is TGTGCCAGCAGCTCGGGGGTAGGGGCGGTTGAGCAGTTCTTC. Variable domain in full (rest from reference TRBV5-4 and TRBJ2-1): ETGVTQSPTHLIKTRGQQVTLRCSSQSGHNTVSWYQQALGQGPQFIFQYYREEENGRGNFPPRFSGLQFPNYSSELNVNALELDDSALYLCASSSGVGAVEQFFGPGTRLTVL.

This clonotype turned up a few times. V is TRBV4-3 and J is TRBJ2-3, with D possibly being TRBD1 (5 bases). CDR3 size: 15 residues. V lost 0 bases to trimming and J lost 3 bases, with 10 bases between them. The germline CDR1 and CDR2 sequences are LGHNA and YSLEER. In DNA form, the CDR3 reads TGCGCCAGCAGCCAAGATCCCCAGGGTACAGATACGCAGTATTTT. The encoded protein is CASSQDPQGTDTQYF.

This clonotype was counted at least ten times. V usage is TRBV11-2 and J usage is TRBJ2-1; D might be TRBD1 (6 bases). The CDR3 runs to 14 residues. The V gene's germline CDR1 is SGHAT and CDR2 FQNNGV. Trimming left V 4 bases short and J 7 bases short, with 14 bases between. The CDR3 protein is CASSSWTASNEQFF. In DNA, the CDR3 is TGTGCCAGCAGCTCGTGGACAGCTAGTAATGAGCAGTTCTTC.

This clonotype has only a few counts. In DNA form, the CDR3 reads TGTGCCAGCAGTCCTCTGGGGACACTTACTAACTATGGCTACACCTTC. Encoded protein: CASSPLGTLTNYGYTF. The chain employs TRBV2 and TRBJ1-2, with a possible D match to TRBD1 (6 bases). The CDR3 extends over 16 amino acids. CDR1 SNHLY and CDR2 FYNNEI come from the germline V gene. The V end was cut by 5 bases, the J end by 0 bases, with 16 bases between.

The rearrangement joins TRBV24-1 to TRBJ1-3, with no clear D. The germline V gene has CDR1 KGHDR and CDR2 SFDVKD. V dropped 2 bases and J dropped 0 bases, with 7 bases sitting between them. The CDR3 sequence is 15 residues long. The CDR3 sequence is CATSDSRGSGNTIYF. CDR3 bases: TGTGCCACCAGTGATTCGCGGGGCTCTGGAAACACCATATATTTT.

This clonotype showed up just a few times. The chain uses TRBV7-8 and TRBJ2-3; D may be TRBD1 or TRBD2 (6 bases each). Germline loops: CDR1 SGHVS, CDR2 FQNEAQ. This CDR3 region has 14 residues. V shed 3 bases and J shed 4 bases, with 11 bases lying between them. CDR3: CASSFPGGPDTQYF. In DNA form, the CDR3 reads TGTGCCAGCAGCTTCCCCGGGGGCCCAGATACGCAGTATTTT.

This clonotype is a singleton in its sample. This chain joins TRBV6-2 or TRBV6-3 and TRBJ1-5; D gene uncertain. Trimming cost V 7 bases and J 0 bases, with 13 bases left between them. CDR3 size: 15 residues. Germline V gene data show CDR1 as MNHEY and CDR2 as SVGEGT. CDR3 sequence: CASKPTWDSNQPQHF. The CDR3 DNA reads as TGTGCCAGCAAACCGACATGGGATAGCAATCAGCCCCAGCATTTT.

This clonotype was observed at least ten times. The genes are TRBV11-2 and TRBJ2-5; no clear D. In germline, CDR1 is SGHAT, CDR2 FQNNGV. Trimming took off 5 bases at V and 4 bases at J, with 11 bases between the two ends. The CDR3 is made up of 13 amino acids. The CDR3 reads CASSLRWGETQYF. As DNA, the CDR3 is TGTGCCAGCAGCCTACGATGGGGAGAGACCCAGTACTTC.

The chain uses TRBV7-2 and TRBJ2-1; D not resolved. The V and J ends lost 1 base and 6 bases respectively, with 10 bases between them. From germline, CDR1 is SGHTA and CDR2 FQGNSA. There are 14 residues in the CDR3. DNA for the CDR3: TGTGCCAGCAGCTTAGTAAGGGAAAGCAATGAGCAGTTCTTC. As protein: CASSLVRESNEQFF.

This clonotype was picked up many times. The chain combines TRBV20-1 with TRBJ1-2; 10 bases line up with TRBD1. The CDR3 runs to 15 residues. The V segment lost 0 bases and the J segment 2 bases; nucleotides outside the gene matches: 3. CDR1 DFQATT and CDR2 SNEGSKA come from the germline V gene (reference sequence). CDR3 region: CSARDGDRGNYGYTF. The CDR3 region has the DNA TGCAGTGCTAGAGATGGGGACAGGGGAAACTATGGCTACACCTTC.

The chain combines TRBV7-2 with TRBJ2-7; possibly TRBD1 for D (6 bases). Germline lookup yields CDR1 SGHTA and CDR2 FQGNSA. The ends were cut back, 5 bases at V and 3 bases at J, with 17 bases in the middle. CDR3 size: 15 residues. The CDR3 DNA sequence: TGTGCCAGCAGCCCCGCCCGGGACACCTACTACGAGCAGTACTTC. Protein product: CASSPARDTYYEQYF.

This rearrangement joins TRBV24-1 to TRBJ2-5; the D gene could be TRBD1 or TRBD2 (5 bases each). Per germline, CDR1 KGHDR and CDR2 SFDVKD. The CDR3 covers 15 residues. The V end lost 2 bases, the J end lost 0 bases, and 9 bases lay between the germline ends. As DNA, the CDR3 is TGTGCCACCAGTGATTCGGGACCGTACCAAGAGACCCAGTACTTC. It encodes CATSDSGPYQETQYF.

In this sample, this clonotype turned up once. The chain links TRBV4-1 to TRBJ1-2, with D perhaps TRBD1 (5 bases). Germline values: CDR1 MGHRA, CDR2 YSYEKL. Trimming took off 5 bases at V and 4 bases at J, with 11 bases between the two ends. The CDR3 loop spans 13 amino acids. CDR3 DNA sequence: TGCGCCAGCAGCGGCAGGGCCGGCTATGGCTACACCTTC. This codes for CASSGRAGYGYTF.

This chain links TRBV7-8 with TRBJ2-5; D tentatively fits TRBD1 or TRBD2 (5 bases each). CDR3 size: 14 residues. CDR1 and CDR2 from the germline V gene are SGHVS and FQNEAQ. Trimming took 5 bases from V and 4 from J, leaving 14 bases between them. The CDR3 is CASSIGTGRETQYF. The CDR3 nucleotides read TGTGCCAGCAGCATAGGGACGGGGCGAGAGACCCAGTACTTC.

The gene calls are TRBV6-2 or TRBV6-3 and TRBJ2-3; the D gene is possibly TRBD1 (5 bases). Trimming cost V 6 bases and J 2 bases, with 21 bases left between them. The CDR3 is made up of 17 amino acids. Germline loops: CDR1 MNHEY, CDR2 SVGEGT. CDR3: CASSDLADIRITDTQYF. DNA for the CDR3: TGTGCCAGCAGCGACCTCGCGGACATCCGGATCACAGATACGCAGTATTTT.

CDR3 amino acids: CASSFLSGLAKNIQYF. CDR3 sequence (DNA): TGTGCCAGCAGCTTCCTTTCGGGGCTAGCCAAAAACATTCAGTACTTC. This rearrangement joins TRBV11-2 to TRBJ2-4; the D call may be TRBD1 or TRBD2 (5 bases each). Germline assignment: CDR1 SGHAT and CDR2 FQNNGV. V lost 3 bases and J 0 bases, leaving 12 bases between the germline ends. The CDR3 runs 16 residues.

As DNA, the CDR3 is TGCGCCAGCAACTGGGAGGCGTGGCAGGGAGGGACCGGGGAGCTGTTTTTT. Translated: CASNWEAWQGGTGELFF. This chain uses TRBV23-1 with TRBJ2-2; 7 bases map to TRBD2. TRBV23-1 is sorted into the ORF group, with uncertain function. V shed 7 bases, J shed 5 bases, and the junction held 16 bases outside the gene matches. The CDR3 runs to 17 residues.

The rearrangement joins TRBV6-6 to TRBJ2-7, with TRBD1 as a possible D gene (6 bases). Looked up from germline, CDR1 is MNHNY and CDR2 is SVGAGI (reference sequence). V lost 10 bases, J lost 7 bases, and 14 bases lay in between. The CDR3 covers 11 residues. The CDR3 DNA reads TGTGCCACCCGACAGGCGGAAGAGCAGTACTTC. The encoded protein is CATRQAEEQYF.

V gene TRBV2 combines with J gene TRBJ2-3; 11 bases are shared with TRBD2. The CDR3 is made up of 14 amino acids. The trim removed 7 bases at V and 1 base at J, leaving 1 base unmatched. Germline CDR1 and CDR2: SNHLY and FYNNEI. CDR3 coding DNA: TGTGCCAGCATGGGACTAGCGGGCACAGATACGCAGTATTTT. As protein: CASMGLAGTDTQYF.

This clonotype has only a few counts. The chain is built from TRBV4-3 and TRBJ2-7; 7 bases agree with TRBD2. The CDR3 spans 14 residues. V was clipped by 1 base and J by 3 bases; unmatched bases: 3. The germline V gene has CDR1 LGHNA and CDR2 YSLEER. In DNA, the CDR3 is TGCGCCAGCAGCCAAGGTCGGGGGGTCTACGAGCAGTACTTC. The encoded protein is CASSQGRGVYEQYF.

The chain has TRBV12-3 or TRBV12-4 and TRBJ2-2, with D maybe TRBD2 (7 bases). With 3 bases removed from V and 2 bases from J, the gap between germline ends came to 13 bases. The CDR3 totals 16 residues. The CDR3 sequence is CASSFRGGHNTGELFF. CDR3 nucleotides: TGTGCCAGCAGTTTTCGCGGGGGCCATAACACCGGGGAGCTGTTTTTT.

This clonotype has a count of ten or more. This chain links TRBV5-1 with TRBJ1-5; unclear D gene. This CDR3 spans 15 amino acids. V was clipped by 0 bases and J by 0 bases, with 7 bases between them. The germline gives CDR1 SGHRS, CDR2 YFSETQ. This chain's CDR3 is CASSLDPVSNQPQHF. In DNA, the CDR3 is TGCGCCAGCAGCTTGGATCCGGTTAGCAATCAGCCCCAGCATTTT.

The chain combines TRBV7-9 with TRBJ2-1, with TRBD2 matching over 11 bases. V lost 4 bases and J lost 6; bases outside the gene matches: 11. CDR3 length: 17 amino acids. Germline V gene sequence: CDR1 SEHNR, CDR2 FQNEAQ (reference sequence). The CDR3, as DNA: TGTGCCAGCAGCTCAACCCTAGCGGGGGGTTCGTTCAATGAGCAGTTCTTC. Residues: CASSSTLAGGSFNEQFF.

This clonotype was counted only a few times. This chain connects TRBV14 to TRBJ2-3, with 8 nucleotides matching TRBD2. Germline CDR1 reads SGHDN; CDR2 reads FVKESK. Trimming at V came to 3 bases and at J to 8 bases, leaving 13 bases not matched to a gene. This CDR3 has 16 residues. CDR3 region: CASSHGLAGTEGTQYF. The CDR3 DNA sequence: TGTGCCAGCAGCCACGGCCTAGCGGGTACAGAGGGTACGCAGTATTTT.

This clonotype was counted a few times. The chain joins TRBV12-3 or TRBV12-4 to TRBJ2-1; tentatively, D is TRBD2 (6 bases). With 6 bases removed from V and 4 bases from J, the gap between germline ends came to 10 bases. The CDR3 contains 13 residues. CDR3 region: CASRGGRYNEQFF. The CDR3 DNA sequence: TGTGCCAGCAGGGGGGGACGGTACAATGAGCAGTTCTTC.

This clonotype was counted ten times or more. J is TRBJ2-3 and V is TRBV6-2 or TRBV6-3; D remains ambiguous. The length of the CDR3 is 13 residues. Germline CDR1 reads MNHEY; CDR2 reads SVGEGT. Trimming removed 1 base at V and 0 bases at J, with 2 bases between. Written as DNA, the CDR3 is TGTGCCAGCAGTTACTGGAGCACAGATACGCAGTATTTT. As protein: CASSYWSTDTQYF.